Included here is one T cell receptor (beta chain) sequence, with context. These data originate in a study of shared clonotypes between healthy human individuals. Naive CD8 populations comprised CD45RO-negative cells positively selected for CCR7, excluding terminally differentiated effector memory CD45RA+ cells. Germline lookup yields CDR1 MDHEN and CDR2 SYDVKM. Trimming took off 8 bases at V and 6 bases at J, with 23 bases between the two ends. This CDR3 has 16 residues. The repertoire was sequenced with immunoSEQ multiplex PCR; TCRdb's copy has only in-frame clones and lacks some. Of around 2.1 million clones listed, more than 85% are singletons.

This sequence originates from a man younger than 35 in good health. Some clones in this sample may be carry-over from other donors' samples. The chain joins TRBV28 to TRBJ1-5; D is perhaps TRBD1 (6 bases). Sequencing was done on a sample of naive CD8+ T cells from PBMCs. CDR3 protein: CASRKIDTGIGQPQHF. The CDR3, as DNA: TGTGCCAGCCGAAAAATAGACACAGGGATTGGTCAGCCCCAGCATTTT.